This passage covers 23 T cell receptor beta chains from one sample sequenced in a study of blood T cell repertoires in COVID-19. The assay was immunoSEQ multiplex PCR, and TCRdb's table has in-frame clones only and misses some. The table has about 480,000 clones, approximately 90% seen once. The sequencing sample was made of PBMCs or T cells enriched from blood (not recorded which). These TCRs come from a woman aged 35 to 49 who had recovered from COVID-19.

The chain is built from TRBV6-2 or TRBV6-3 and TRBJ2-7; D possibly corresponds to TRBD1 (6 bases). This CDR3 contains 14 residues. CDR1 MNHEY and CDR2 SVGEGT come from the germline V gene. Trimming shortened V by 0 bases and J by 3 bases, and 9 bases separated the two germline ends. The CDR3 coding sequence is TGTGCCAGCAGTTACTCAAACAGGGACTACGAGCAGTACTTC. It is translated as CASSYSNRDYEQYF.

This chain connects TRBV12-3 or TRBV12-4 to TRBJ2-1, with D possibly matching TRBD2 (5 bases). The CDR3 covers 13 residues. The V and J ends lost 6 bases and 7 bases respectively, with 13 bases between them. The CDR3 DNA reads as TGTGCCAGCAGCCGCTGGACTGGGAATGAGCAGTTCTTC. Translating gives CASSRWTGNEQFF.

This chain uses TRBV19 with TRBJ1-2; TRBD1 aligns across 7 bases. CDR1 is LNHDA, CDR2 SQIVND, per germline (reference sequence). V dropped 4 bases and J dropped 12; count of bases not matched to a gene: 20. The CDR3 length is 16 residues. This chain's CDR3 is CASSKGLRDSPAGDTF. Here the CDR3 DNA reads TGTGCCAGTAGTAAGGGACTCCGGGACAGTCCCGCCGGTGACACCTTC.

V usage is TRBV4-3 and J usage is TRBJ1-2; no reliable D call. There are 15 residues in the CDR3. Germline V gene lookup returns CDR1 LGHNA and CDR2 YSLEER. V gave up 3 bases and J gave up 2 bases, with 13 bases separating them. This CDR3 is CASSQYYSENYGYTF. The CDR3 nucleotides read TGCGCCAGCAGCCAGTACTATTCGGAGAACTATGGCTACACCTTC.

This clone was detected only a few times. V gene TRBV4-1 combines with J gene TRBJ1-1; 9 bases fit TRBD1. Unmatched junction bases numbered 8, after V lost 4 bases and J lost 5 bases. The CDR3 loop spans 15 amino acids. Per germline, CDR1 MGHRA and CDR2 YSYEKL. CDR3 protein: CASSPLDRGGTEAFF. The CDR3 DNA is TGCGCCAGCAGCCCCCTGGACAGGGGAGGTACTGAAGCTTTCTTT.

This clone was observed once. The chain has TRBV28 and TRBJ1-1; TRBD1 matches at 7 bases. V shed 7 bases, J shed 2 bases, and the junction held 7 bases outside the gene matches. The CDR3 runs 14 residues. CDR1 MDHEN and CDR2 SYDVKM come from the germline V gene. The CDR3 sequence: CASNMGQPNTEAFF. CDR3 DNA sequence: TGTGCCAGCAATATGGGACAGCCCAACACTGAAGCTTTCTTT.

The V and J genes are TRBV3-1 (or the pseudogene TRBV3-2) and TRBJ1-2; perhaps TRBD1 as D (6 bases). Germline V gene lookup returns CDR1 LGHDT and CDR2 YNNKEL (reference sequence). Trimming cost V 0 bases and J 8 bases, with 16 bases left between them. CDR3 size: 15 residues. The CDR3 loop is CASSQEVDTGSGYTF. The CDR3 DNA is TGTGCCAGCAGCCAAGAGGTTGATACAGGGAGCGGCTACACCTTC.

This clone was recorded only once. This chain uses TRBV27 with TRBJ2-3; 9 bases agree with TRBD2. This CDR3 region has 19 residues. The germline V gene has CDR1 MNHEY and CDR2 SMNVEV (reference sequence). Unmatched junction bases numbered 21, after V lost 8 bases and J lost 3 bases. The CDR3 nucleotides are TGTGCCAGCGTCAAGGCGGTACTAGCGGGTCGTCGAGTGACAGATACGCAGTATTTT. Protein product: CASVKAVLAGRRVTDTQYF.

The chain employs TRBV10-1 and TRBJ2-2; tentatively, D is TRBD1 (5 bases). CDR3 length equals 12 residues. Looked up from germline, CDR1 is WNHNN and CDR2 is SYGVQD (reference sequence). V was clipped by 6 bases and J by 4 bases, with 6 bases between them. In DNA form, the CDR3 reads TGCGCCAGCAGGGACACCACCGGGGAGCTGTTTTTT. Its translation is CASRDTTGELFF.

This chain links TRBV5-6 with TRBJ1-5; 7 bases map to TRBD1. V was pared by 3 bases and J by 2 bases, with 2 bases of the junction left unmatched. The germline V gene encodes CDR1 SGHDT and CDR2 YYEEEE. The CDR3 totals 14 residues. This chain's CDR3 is CASSSRGRNQPQHF. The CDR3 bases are TGTGCCAGCAGCTCAAGGGGGCGCAATCAGCCCCAGCATTTT.

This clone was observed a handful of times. The CDR3 is CATSDFRTSGRGNEQFF. The CDR3 DNA follows: TGTGCCACCAGTGATTTTCGGACTAGCGGGAGGGGGAATGAGCAGTTCTTC. The chain couples TRBV24-1 to TRBJ2-1; 15 bases map to TRBD2. V gave up 1 base and J gave up 7 bases; unmatched junction bases: 4. Germline CDR1 reads KGHDR; CDR2 reads SFDVKD. The CDR3 loop spans 17 amino acids.

The CDR3 is CASSLGTGIGYNEQFF. The CDR3 bases are TGCGCCAGCAGCTTGGGGACAGGGATCGGCTACAATGAGCAGTTCTTC. The J gene is TRBJ2-1, the V gene TRBV5-1; 8 nucleotides agree with TRBD1. V dropped 0 bases and J dropped 3; count of bases not matched to a gene: 5. The CDR3 runs 16 residues. Germline CDR1 is SGHRS and CDR2 is YFSETQ.

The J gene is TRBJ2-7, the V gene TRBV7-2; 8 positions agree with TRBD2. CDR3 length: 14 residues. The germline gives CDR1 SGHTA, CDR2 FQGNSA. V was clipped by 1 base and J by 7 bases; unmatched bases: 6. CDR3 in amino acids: CASSLDGRALEQYF. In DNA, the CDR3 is TGTGCCAGCAGCTTAGACGGGAGGGCCTTGGAGCAGTACTTC.

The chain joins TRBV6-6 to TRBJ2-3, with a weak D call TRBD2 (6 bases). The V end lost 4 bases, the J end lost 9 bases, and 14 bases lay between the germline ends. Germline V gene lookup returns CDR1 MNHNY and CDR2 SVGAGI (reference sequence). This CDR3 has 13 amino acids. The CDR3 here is CASSSLVGGTQYF. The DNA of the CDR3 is TGTGCCAGCAGTTCTTTAGTTGGGGGGACGCAGTATTTT.

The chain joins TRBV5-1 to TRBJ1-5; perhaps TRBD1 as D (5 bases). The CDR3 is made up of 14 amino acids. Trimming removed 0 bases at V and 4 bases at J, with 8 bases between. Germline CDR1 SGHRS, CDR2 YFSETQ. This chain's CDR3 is CASSLEQGNQPQHF. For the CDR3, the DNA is TGCGCCAGCAGCTTGGAGCAGGGAAATCAGCCCCAGCATTTT.

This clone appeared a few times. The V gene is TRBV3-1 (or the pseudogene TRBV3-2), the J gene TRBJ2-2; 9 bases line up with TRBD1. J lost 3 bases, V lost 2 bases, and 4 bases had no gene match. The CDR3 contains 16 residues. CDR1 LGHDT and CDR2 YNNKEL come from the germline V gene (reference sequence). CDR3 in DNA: TGTGCCAGCAGCCAACAAACAGGGGGCTACACCGGGGAGCTGTTTTTT. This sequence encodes CASSQQTGGYTGELFF.

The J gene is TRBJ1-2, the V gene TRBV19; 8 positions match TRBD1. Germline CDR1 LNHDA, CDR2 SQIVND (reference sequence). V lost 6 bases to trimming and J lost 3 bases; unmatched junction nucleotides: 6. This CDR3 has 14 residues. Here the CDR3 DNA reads TGTGCCAGTAGCAAGACGACAGGGGACTATGGCTACACCTTC. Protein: CASSKTTGDYGYTF.

CDR3 bases: TGTGCCTGCCCGGGACATGCAACTAATGAAAAACTGTTTTTT. Translating it yields CACPGHATNEKLFF. This chain joins TRBV30 and TRBJ1-4; possibly TRBD1 for D (6 bases). CDR1 is GTSNPN and CDR2 is SVGIG in the germline V gene (reference sequence). Trimming took off 6 bases at V and 0 bases at J, with 11 bases between the two ends. The CDR3 has 14 amino acids.

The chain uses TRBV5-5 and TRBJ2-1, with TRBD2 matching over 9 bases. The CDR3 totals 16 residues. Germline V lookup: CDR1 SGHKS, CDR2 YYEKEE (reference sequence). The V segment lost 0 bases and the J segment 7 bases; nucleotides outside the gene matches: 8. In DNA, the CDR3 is TGTGCCAGCAGCTTGGGAGTAGCGGGAGTCAGGAATGAGCAGTTCTTC. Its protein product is CASSLGVAGVRNEQFF.

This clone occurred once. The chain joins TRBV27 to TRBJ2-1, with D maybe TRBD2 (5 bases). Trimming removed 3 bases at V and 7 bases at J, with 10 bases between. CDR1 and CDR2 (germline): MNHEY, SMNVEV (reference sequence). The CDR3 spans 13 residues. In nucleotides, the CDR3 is TGTGCCAGCAGTTTGAATCGGGGTAATGAGCAGTTCTTC. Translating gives CASSLNRGNEQFF.

CDR3 protein: CASSAGRGYTF. In nucleotides, the CDR3 is TGTGCCAGCAGTGCCGGGAGGGGCTACACCTTC. The chain links TRBV2 to TRBJ1-2; D uncertain. V shed 4 bases and J shed 8 bases, with 8 bases lying between them. From germline, CDR1 is SNHLY and CDR2 FYNNEI. This CDR3 contains 11 residues.

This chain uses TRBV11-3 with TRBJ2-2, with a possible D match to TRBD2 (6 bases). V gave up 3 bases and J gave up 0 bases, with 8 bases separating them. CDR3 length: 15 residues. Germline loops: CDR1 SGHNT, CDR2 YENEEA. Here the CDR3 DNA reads TGTGCCAGCAGCTTTAGCGGAGCGAACACCGGGGAGCTGTTTTTT. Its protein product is CASSFSGANTGELFF.

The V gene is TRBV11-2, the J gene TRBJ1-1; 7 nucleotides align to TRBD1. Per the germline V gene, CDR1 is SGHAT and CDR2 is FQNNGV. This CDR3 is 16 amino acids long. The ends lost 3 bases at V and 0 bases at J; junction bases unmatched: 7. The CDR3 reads CASSFPQTGMNTEAFF. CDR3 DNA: TGTGCCAGCAGCTTCCCCCAGACAGGGATGAACACTGAAGCTTTCTTT.